Sequencing of this T cell receptor beta chain was carried out in a study of cytomegalovirus exposure and HLA in healthy donors. General observations from the study: Most of the CMV-associated TCR beta chains (in a later analysis) appeared to be HLA-restricted.

PCR involved 60 Vbeta and 13 Jbeta primers. The method was immunoSEQ multiplex PCR; TCRdb's version includes in-frame clones alone and lacks a portion of them. The sample yields fewer than 200,000 clones, roughly 80% seen once. This CDR3 comprises 18 residues. Unmatched junction bases numbered 11, after V lost 5 bases and J lost 2 bases. Germline V gives CDR1 SGHAT, CDR2 FQNNGV. In regard to this clone: What it binds is not known.

V usage is TRBV11-2 and J usage is TRBJ2-6; 8 positions match TRBD2. The source of this sequence is a female donor in good health and CMV-seronegative. Specimen: PBMCs. The CDR3 loop reads CASSKGLVWPPGANVLTF. For the CDR3, the DNA is TGTGCCAGCAGCAAGGGACTAGTCTGGCCCCCTGGGGCCAACGTCCTGACTTTC.